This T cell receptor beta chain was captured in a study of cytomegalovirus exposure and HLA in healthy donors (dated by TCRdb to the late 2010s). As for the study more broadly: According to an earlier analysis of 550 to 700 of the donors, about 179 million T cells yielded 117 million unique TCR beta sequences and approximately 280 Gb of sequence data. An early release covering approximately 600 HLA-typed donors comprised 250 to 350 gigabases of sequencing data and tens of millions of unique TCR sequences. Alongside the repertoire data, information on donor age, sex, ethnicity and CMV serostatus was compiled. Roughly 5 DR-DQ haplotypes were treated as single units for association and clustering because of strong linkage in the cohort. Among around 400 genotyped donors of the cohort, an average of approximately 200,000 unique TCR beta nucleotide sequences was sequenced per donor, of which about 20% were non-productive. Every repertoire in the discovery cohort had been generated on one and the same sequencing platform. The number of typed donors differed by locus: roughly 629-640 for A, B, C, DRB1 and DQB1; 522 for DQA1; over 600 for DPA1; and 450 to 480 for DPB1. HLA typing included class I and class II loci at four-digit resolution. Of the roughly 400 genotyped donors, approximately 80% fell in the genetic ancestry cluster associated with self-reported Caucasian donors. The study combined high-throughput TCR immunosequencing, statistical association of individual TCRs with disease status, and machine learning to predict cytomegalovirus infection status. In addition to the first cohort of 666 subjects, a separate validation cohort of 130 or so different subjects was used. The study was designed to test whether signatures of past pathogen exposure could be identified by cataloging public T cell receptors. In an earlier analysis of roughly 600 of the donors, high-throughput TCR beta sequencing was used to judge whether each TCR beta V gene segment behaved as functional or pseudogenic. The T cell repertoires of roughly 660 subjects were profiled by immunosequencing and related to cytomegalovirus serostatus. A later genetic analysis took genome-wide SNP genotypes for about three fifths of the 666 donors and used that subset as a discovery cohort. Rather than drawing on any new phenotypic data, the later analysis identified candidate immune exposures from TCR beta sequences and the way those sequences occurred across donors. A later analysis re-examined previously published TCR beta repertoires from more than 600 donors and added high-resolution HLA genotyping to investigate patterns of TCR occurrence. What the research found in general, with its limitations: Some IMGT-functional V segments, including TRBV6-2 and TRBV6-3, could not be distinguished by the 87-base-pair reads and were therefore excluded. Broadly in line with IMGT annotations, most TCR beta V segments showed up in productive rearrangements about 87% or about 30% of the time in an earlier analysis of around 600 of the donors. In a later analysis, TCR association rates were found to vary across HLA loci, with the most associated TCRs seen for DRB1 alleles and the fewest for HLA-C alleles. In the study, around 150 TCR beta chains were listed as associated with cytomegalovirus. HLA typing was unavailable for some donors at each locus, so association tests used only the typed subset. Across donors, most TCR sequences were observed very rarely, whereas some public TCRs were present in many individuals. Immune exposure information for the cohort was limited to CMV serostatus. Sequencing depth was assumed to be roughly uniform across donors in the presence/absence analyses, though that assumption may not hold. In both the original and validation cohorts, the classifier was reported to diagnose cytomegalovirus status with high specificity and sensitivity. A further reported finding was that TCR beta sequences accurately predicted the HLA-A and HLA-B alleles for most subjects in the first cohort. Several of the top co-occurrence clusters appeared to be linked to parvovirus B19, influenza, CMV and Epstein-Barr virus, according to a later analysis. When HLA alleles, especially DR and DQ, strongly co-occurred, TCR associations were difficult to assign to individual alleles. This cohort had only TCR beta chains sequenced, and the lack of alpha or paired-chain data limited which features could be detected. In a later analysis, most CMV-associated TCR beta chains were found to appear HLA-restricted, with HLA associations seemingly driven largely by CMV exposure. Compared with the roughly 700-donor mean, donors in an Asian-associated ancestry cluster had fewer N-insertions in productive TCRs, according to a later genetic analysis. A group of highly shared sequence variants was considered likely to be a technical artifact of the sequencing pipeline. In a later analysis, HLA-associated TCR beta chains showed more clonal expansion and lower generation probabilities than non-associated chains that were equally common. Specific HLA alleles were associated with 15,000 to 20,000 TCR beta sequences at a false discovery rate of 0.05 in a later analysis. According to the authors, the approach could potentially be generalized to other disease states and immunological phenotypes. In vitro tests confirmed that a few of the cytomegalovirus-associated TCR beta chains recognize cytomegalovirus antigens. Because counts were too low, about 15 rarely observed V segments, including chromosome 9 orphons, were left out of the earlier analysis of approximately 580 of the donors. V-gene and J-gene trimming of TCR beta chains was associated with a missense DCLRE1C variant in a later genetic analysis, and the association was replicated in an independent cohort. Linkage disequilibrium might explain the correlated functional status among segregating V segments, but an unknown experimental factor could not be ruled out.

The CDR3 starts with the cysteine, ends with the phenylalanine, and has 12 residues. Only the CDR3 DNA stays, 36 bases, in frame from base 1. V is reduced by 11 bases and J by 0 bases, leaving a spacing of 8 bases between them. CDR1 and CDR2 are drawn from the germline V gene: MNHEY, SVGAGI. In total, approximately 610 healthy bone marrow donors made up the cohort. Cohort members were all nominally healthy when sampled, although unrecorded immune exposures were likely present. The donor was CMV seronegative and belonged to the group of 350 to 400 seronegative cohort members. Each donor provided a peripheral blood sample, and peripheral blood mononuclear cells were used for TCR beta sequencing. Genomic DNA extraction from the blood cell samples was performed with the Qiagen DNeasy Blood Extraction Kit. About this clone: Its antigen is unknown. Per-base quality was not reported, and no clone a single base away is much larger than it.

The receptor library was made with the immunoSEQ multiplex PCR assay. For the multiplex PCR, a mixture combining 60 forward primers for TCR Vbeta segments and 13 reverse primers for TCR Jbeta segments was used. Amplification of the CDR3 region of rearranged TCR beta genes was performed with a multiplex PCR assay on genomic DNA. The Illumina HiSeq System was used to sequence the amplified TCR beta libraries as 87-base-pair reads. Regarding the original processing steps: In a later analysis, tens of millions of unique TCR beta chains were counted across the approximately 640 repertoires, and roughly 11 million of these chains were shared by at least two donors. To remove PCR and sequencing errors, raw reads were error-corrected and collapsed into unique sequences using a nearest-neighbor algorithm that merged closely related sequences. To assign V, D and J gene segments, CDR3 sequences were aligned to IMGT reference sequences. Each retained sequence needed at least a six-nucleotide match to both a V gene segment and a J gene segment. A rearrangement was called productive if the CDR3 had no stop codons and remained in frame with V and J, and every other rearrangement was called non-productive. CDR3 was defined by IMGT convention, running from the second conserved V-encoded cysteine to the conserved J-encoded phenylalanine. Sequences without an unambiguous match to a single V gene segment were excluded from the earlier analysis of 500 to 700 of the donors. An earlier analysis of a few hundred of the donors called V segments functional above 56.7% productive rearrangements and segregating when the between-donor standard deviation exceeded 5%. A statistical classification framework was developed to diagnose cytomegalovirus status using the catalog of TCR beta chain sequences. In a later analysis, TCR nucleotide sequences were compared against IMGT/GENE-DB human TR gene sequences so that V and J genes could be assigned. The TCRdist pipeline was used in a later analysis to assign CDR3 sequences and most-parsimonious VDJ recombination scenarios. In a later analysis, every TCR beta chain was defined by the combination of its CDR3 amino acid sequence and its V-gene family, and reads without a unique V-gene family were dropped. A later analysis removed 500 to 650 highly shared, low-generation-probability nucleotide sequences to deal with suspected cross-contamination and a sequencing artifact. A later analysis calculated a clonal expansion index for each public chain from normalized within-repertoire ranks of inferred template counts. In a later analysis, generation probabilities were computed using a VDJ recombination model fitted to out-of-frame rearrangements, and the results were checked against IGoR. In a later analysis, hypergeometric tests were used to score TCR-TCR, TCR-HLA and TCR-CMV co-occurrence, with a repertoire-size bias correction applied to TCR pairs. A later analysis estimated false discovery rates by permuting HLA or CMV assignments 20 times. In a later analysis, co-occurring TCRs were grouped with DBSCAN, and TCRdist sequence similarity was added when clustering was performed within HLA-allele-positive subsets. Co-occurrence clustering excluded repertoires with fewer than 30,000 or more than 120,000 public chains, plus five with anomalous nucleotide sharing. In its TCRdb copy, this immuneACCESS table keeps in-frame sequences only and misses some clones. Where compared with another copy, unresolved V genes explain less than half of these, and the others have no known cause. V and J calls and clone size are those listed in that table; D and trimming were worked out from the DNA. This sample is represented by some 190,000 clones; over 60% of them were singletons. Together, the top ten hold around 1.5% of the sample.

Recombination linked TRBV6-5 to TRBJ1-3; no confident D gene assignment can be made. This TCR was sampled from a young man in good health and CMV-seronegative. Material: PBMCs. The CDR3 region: CAAGFSGNTIYF. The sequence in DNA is TGTGCCGCGGGGTTCTCTGGAAACACCATATATTTT.